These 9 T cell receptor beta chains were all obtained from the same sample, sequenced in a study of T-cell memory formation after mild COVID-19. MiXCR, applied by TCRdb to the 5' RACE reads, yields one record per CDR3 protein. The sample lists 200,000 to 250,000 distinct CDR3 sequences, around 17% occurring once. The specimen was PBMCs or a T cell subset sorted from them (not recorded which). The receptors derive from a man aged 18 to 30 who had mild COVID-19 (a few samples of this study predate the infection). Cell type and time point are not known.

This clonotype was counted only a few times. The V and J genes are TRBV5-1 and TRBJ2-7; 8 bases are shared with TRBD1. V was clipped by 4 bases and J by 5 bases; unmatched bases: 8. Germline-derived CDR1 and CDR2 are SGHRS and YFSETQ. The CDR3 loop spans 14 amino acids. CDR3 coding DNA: TGCGCCAGCAGCGCCGGCCAGGGGGCGGACGAGCAGTACTTC. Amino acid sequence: CASSAGQGADEQYF.

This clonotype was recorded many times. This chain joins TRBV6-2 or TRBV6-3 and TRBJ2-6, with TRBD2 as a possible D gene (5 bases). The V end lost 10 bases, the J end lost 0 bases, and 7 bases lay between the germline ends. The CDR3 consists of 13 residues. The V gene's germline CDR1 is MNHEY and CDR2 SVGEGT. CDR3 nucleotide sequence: TGTGCCATCGGGAACTCTGGGGCCAACGTCCTGACTTTC. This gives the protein CAIGNSGANVLTF.

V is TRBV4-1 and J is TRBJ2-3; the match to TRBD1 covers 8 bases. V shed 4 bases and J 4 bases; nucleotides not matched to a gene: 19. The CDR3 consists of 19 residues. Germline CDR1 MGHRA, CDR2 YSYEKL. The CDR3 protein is CASSRYYEGQAVFPDTQYF. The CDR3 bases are TGCGCCAGCAGCCGATACTATGAGGGACAGGCGGTTTTCCCAGATACGCAGTATTTT.

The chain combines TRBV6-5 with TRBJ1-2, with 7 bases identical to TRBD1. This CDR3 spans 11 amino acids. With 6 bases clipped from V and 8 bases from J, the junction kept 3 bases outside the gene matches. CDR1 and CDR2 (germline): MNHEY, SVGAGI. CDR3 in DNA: TGTGCCAGCAGCCAGGGACAGGGCTACACCTTC. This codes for CASSQGQGYTF.

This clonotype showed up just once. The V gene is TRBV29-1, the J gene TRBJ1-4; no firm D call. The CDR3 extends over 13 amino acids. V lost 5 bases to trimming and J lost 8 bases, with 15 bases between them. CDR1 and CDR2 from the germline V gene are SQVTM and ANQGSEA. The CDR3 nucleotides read TGCAGCGTTTCTGCGACCCAAGGGGAAAAACTGTTTTTT. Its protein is CSVSATQGEKLFF.

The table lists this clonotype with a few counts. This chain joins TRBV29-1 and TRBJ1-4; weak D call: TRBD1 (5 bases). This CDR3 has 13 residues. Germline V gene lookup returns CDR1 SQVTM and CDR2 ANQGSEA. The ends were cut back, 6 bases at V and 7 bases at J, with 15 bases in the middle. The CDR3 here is CSVGRGFGEKLFF. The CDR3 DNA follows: TGCAGCGTGGGTAGGGGCTTCGGTGAAAAACTGTTTTTT.

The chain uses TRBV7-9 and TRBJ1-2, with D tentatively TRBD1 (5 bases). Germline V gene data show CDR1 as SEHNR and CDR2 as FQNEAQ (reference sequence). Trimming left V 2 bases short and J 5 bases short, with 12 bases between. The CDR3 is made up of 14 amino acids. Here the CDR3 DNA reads TGTGCCAGCAGCTTAAGACCGGGGGGGTATGGCTACACCTTC. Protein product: CASSLRPGGYGYTF.

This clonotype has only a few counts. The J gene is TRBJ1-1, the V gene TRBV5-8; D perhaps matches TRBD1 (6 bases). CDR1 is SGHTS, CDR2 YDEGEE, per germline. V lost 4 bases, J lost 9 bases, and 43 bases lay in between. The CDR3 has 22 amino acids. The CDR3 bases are TGTGCCAGCAGCGAATATCTTGGGCCAGGGGACGGTTTAGGGTTCCCGGACCCTAAAGCTTTCTTT. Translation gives CASSEYLGPGDGLGFPDPKAFF.

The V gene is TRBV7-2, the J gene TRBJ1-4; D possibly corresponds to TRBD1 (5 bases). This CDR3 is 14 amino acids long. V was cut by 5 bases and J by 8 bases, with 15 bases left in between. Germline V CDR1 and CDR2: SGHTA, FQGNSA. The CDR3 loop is CASSRTGWGEKLFF. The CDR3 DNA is TGTGCCAGCAGCCGAACAGGTTGGGGCGAAAAACTGTTTTTT.